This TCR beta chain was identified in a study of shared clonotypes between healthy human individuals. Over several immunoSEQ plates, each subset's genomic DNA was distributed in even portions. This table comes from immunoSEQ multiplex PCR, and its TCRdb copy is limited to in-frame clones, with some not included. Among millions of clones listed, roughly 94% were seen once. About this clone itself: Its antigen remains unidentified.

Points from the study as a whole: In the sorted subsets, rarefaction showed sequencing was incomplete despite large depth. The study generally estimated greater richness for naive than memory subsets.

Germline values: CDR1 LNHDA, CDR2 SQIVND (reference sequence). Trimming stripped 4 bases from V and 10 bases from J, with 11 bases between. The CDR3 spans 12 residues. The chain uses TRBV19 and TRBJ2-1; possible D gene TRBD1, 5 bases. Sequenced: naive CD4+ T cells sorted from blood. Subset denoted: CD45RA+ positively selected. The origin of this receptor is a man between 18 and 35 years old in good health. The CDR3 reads CASSNINREQFF. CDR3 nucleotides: TGTGCCAGTAGTAATATCAACAGGGAGCAGTTCTTC. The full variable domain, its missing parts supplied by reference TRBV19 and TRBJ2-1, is DGGITQSPKYLFRKEGQNVTLSCEQNLNHDAMYWYRQDPGQGLRLIYYSQIVNDFQKGDIAEGYSVSREKKESFPLTVTSAQKNPTAFYLCASSNINREQFFGPGTRLTVL.